These 19 T cell receptor beta chains were all obtained from the same sample, sequenced in a study of T cells after yellow fever vaccination. TCRdb redid the calling of the 5' RACE reads with MiXCR, one entry per CDR3 protein. The table records around 250,000 distinct CDR3 sequences, about 5.2% of them present only once. The material was CD4+ T cells sorted from PBMCs, obtained on the day of the yellow fever booster vaccination. Receptors originate from a man aged 18 to 35 who received the YFV17D yellow fever vaccine.

This clonotype came up a few times. The chain uses TRBV6-2 or TRBV6-3 and TRBJ2-5, with D tentatively TRBD1 (6 bases). Trimming left V 0 bases short and J 7 bases short, with 12 bases between. Per germline, CDR1 MNHEY and CDR2 SVGEGT. This CDR3 has 14 residues. The CDR3 region has the DNA TGTGCCAGCAGTTACTCCGGGACAACAGGGACCCAGTACTTC. It codes for CASSYSGTTGTQYF.

This clonotype was counted ten times or more. This rearrangement joins TRBV29-1 to TRBJ1-2; D not resolved. The CDR3 runs to 11 residues. The V end was cut by 2 bases, the J end by 2 bases, with 3 bases between. CDR1 SQVTM and CDR2 ANQGSEA come from the germline V gene. The CDR3 is CSVEQNYGYTF. The DNA for the CDR3 is TGCAGCGTTGAACAAAACTATGGCTACACCTTC.

This clonotype was picked up a small number of times. The CDR3 reads CASRGQGPYEQYF. Written as DNA, the CDR3 is TGTGCCAGCAGAGGACAGGGCCCCTACGAGCAGTACTTC. V usage is TRBV6-5 and J usage is TRBJ2-7; TRBD1 matches at 8 bases. The length of the CDR3 is 13 residues. Germline CDR1 is MNHEY and CDR2 is SVGAGI. V dropped 6 bases and J dropped 2; count of bases not matched to a gene: 3.

A few counts support this clonotype. This chain's CDR3 is CSARVLGGGGARASTDTQYF. The CDR3 DNA follows: TGCAGTGCTAGAGTCCTTGGGGGCGGGGGGGCCCGTGCTAGCACAGATACGCAGTATTTT. This rearrangement joins TRBV20-1 to TRBJ2-3, with 9 bases lining up with TRBD2. Germline values: CDR1 DFQATT, CDR2 SNEGSKA (reference sequence). J was trimmed by 0 bases and V by 1 base; bases with no gene match: 17. CDR3 length: 20 residues.

The chain links TRBV2 to TRBJ1-1; D call uncertain. Deletions cut 7 bases from V and 3 bases from J, with 9 bases between. The CDR3 has 12 residues. The germline V gene encodes CDR1 SNHLY and CDR2 FYNNEI. The CDR3 region has the DNA TGTGCCAGCAACGAGGGTGACACTGAAGCTTTCTTT. It yields the protein CASNEGDTEAFF. The entire variable domain, with the rest obtained from reference TRBV2 and TRBJ1-1, is as follows: EPEVTQTPSHQVTQMGQEVILRCVPISNHLYFYWYRQILGQKVEFLVSFYNNEISEKSEIFDDQFSVERPDGSNFTLKIRSTKLEDSAMYFCASNEGDTEAFFGQGTRLTVV.

This sequence joins TRBV3-1 and TRBJ1-1; D is ambiguous. With 4 bases removed from V and 1 base from J, the gap between germline ends came to 4 bases. Looked up from germline, CDR1 is LGHDT and CDR2 is YNNKEL (reference sequence). The CDR3 spans 12 residues. CDR3 sequence: CASSRPNTEAFF. CDR3 nucleotides: TGTGCCAGCAGCCGGCCGAACACTGAAGCTTTCTTT. The variable domain in full, with the rest retrieved from reference TRBV3-1 and TRBJ1-1, is DTAVSQTPKYLVTQMGNDKSIKCEQNLGHDTMYWYKQDSKKFLKIMFSYNNKELIINETVPNRFSPKSPDKAHLNLHINSLELGDSAVYFCASSRPNTEAFFGQGTRLTVV.

This clonotype was detected only a few times. The rearrangement uses TRBV19 and TRBJ1-1, with 7 bases matching TRBD1. Germline CDR1 and CDR2: LNHDA and SQIVND (reference sequence). Trimming removed 8 bases from V and 7 bases from J; junction bases left unmatched: 1. The CDR3 has 10 amino acids. CDR3 region: CASGQVEAFF. DNA for the CDR3: TGTGCCAGTGGACAGGTTGAAGCTTTCTTT.

The genes are TRBV4-2 and TRBJ1-5, with 12 bases that match TRBD1. CDR1 and CDR2 (germline): LGHNA, YNFKEQ. The CDR3 consists of 16 residues. The ends lost 6 bases at V and 5 bases at J; junction bases unmatched: 8. The CDR3 spells CASSLSGTGGYQPQHF. The DNA of the CDR3 is TGTGCCAGCAGTCTCTCAGGGACAGGGGGCTATCAGCCCCAGCATTTT.

Here the CDR3 reads CSASSGGVPEQFF. The CDR3 DNA is TGCAGTGCCTCGAGCGGGGGGGTGCCTGAGCAGTTCTTC. The chain links TRBV20-1 to TRBJ2-1; TRBD2 matches at 10 bases. This CDR3 contains 13 residues. V shed 6 bases and J 9 bases; nucleotides not matched to a gene: 8. The germline gives CDR1 DFQATT, CDR2 SNEGSKA (reference sequence).

On this clonotype itself: A much larger clone differs from this one at a single base, so this may be a read error. V and J are TRBV11-2 and TRBJ1-1; D ambiguous. Germline V gene lookup returns CDR1 SGHAT and CDR2 FQNNGV. There are 13 residues in the CDR3. The CDR3 here is CAISLDRVGEAFF. As DNA, the CDR3 is TGTGCCATCAGCTTAGATCGGGTAGGAGAAGCTTTCTTT. Full variable domain (rest looked up from reference TRBV11-2 and TRBJ1-1): EAGVAQSPRYKIIEKRQSVAFWCNPISGHATLYWYQQILGQGPKLLIQFQNNGVVDDSQLPKDRFSAERLKGVDSTLKIQPAKLEDSAVYLCAISLDRVGEAFFGQGTRLTVV.

This clonotype was recorded a few times. The V call is TRBV5-1, the J call TRBJ2-3; D is unclear. Looked up from germline, CDR1 is SGHRS and CDR2 is YFSETQ. This CDR3 region has 14 residues. V lost 1 base and J lost 0, with 6 bases in between. In DNA form, the CDR3 reads TGCGCCAGCAGCTTGACCGATAGCACAGATACGCAGTATTTT. Translating it yields CASSLTDSTDTQYF.

The sample holds many counts of this clonotype. V gene TRBV30 combines with J gene TRBJ2-5; D is possibly TRBD1 or TRBD2 (6 bases each). The CDR3 is 16 residues long. Germline assignment: CDR1 GTSNPN and CDR2 SVGIG (reference sequence). V dropped 1 base and J dropped 5 bases, with 20 bases sitting between them. CDR3 DNA: TGTGCCTGGAGTGCAAAGGGGGGTTCTTTCCTGGAGACCCAGTACTTC. Translated: CAWSAKGGSFLETQYF.

This rearrangement joins TRBV5-4 to TRBJ2-5; no firm D call. The V and J ends lost 3 bases and 5 bases respectively, with 14 bases between them. The CDR3 consists of 14 residues. CDR1 and CDR2 (germline): SGHNT, YYREEE (reference sequence). Here the CDR3 reads CASSSSQNGETQYF. The CDR3, as DNA: TGTGCCAGCAGCTCGAGCCAAAACGGGGAGACCCAGTACTTC.

The V and J genes are TRBV5-1 and TRBJ1-6; 11 positions agree with TRBD1. The ends lost 5 bases at V and 10 bases at J; junction bases unmatched: 5. This CDR3 has 14 residues. Germline lookup yields CDR1 SGHRS and CDR2 YFSETQ. In DNA, the CDR3 is TGCGCCAGCAGATCCGGACAGGGGGCCTCACCCCTCCACTTT. Its translation: CASRSGQGASPLHF.

Many counts were recorded for this clonotype. The chain carries TRBV12-3 or TRBV12-4 and TRBJ1-5; no clear D. The V end was cut by 1 base, the J end by 4 bases, with 8 bases between. The CDR3 runs 14 residues. Here the CDR3 reads CASSLGAGNQPQHF. The CDR3 nucleotides read TGTGCCAGCAGTTTAGGGGCCGGGAATCAGCCCCAGCATTTT.

At least ten counts were recorded for this clonotype. V is TRBV5-6 and J is TRBJ1-1; D gene ambiguous. Germline CDR1 and CDR2: SGHDT and YYEEEE. Between the trimmed V and J ends, which lost 0 bases and 1 base, there was a span of 7 bases. CDR3 length: 14 amino acids. The CDR3 here is CASSLVVQNTEAFF. The CDR3 DNA follows: TGTGCCAGCAGCTTGGTTGTCCAGAACACTGAAGCTTTCTTT.

The chain combines TRBV11-2 with TRBJ1-6; D ambiguous. Germline CDR1 reads SGHAT; CDR2 reads FQNNGV. This CDR3 has 16 amino acids. V lost 6 bases to trimming and J lost 8 bases, with 20 bases between them. CDR3 loop: CASRLALRRTDSPLHF. Written as DNA, the CDR3 is TGTGCCAGCAGACTAGCCCTGCGACGGACGGATTCACCCCTCCACTTT.

The genes are TRBV25-1 and TRBJ1-5; weak D call: TRBD1 (6 bases). The CDR3 extends over 16 amino acids. Between the trimmed V and J ends, which lost 2 bases and 6 bases, there was a span of 17 bases. The V gene's germline CDR1 is MGHDK and CDR2 SYGVNS. CDR3 region: CASSEMDSETGQPQHF. DNA for the CDR3: TGTGCCAGCAGTGAAATGGACAGCGAGACGGGTCAGCCCCAGCATTTT.

Many counts were recorded for this clonotype. V is TRBV7-8 and J is TRBJ2-7, with D perhaps TRBD2 (5 bases). Germline V gives CDR1 SGHVS, CDR2 FQNEAQ. With 5 bases removed from V and 2 bases from J, the gap between germline ends came to 13 bases. The CDR3 is made up of 14 amino acids. The CDR3 reads CASSRGPSAYEQYF. In nucleotides, the CDR3 is TGTGCCAGCAGCCGCGGGCCCAGTGCCTACGAGCAGTACTTC. Looking up the rest from reference TRBV7-8 and TRBJ2-7 gives the full variable domain: GAGVSQSPRYKVAKRGQDVALRCDPISGHVSLFWYQQALGQGPEFLTYFQNEAQLDKSGLPSDRFFAERPEGSVSTLKIQRTQQEDSAVYLCASSRGPSAYEQYFGPGTRLTVT.